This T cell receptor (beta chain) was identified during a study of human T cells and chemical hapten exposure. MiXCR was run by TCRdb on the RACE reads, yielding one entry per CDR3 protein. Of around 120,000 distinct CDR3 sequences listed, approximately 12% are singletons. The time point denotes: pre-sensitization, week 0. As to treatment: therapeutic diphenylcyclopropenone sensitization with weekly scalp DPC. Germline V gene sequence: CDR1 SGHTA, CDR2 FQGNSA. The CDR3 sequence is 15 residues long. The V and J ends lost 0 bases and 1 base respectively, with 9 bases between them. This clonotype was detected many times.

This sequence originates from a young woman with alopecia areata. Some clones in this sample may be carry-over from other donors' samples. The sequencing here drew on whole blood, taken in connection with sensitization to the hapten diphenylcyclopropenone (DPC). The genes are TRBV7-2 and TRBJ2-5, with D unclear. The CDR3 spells CASSLAPAAQETQYF. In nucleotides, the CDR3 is TGTGCCAGCAGCTTAGCCCCTGCGGCCCAAGAGACCCAGTACTTC.